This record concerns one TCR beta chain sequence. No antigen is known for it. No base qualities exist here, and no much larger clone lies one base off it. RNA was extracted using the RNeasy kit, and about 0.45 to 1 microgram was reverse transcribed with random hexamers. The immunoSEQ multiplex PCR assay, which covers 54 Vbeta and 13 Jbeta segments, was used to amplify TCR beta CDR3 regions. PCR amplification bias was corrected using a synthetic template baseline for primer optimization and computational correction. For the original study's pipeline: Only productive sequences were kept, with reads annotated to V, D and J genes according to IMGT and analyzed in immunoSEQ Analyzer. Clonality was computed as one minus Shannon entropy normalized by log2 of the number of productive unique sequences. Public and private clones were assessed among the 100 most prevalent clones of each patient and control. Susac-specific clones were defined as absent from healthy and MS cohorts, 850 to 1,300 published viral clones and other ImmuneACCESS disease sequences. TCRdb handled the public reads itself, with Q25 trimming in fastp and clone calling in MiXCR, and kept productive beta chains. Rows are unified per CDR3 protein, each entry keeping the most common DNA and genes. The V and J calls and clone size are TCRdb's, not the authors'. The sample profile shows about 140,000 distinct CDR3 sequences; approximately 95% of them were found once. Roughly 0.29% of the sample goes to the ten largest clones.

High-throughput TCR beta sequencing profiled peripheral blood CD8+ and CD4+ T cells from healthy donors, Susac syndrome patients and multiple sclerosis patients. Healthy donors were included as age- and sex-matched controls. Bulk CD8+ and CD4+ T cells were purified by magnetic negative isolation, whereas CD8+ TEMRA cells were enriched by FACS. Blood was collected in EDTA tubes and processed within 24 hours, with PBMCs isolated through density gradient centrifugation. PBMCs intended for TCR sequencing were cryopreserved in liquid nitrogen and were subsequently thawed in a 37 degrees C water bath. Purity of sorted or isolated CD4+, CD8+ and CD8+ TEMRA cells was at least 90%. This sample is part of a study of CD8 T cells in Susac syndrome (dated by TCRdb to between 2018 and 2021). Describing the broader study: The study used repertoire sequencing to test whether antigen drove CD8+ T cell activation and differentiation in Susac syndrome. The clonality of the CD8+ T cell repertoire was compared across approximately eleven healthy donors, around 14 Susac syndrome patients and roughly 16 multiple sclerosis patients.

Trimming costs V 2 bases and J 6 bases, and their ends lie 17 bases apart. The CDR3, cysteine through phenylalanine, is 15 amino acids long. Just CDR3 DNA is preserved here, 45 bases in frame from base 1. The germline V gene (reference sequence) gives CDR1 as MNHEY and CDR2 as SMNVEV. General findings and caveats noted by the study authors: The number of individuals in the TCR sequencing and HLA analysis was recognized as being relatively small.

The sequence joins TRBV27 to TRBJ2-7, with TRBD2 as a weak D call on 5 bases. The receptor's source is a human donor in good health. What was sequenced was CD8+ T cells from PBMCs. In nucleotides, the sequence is TGTGCCAGCAGTTTAGCGGCTAGCTTTCCTCCCGAGCAGTACTTC. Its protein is CASSLAASFPPEQYF.